Presented here are 8 T cell receptor beta chains from one specimen sequenced in a study of cytomegalovirus exposure and HLA in healthy donors. Profiled with immunoSEQ multiplex PCR; TCRdb holds only in-frame clones, not every one. The sample consists of 150,000 to 200,000 clones, around nine tenths of them appearing once. Sequences were obtained from PBMCs. The receptors were sampled from a man between 18 and 35 years old in good health and CMV-seropositive.

The J gene is TRBJ2-3, the V gene TRBV29-1, with unresolved D. Germline V gene data show CDR1 as SQVTM and CDR2 as ANQGSEA. V dropped 5 bases and J dropped 5 bases, with 5 bases sitting between them. The length of the CDR3 is 10 residues. DNA of the CDR3: TGCAGCGTTCCGGTAGATACGCAGTATTTT. It yields the protein CSVPVDTQYF.

The CDR3 is CASSLDRGWGYTF. The CDR3 coding sequence is TGCGCCAGCAGCTTGGACAGGGGTTGGGGCTACACCTTC. V usage is TRBV5-1 and J usage is TRBJ1-2, with 7 bases matching TRBD1. Losses at the gene ends were 0 bases for V and 8 bases for J; bases not matched to a gene: 4. The CDR3 length is 13 residues. Germline V gene data show CDR1 as SGHRS and CDR2 as YFSETQ.

The rearrangement links TRBV6-6 to TRBJ1-1, with D perhaps TRBD1 (5 bases). The germline gives CDR1 MNHNY, CDR2 SVGAGI (reference sequence). V was pared by 4 bases and J by 3 bases, with 9 bases between. The CDR3 totals 13 residues. The CDR3, as DNA: TGTGCCAGCAGTTCTCAAGGGGACACTGAAGCTTTCTTT. Protein sequence: CASSSQGDTEAFF.

This chain links TRBV7-2 with TRBJ2-3; 9 positions agree with TRBD2. Germline assignment: CDR1 SGHTA and CDR2 FQGNSA. V shed 0 bases and J 5 bases; nucleotides not matched to a gene: 0. The CDR3 is 14 residues long. The CDR3: CASSLASGRDTQYF. The CDR3 bases are TGTGCCAGCAGCTTAGCTAGCGGGAGAGATACGCAGTATTTT. The full variable domain, completed using reference TRBV7-2 and TRBJ2-3, is GAGVSQSPSNKVTEKGKDVELRCDPISGHTALYWYRQSLGQGLEFLIYFQGNSAPDKSGLPSDRFSAERTGGSVSTLTIQRTQQEDSAVYLCASSLASGRDTQYFGPGTRLTVL.

The chain combines TRBV19 with TRBJ2-7; D may be TRBD2 (7 bases). The CDR3 has 15 residues. V lost 6 bases and J lost 3, with 18 bases in between. Germline-derived CDR1 and CDR2 are LNHDA and SQIVND (reference sequence). CDR3 DNA: TGTGCCAGTAGCCCCCCGGGGGGCTCGAACTACGAGCAGTACTTC. Its protein is CASSPPGGSNYEQYF.

The chain links TRBV10-3 to TRBJ2-7, with TRBD1 identical over 9 bases. Losses at the gene ends were 3 bases for V and 1 base for J; bases not matched to a gene: 1. This CDR3 has 14 amino acids. Germline V lookup: CDR1 ENHRY, CDR2 SYGVKD. DNA for the CDR3: TGTGCCATCAGTGATGGGACAGGGTCCTACGAGCAGTACTTC. It codes for CAISDGTGSYEQYF.

The V call is TRBV6-5, the J call TRBJ2-2, with D possibly being TRBD2 (5 bases). This CDR3 is built from 14 residues. V was trimmed by 5 bases and J by 5 bases, leaving 12 bases between them. The germline V gene encodes CDR1 MNHEY and CDR2 SVGAGI. The DNA for the CDR3 is TGTGCCAGCAGTCGGACTTTGGGGACCGGGGAGCTGTTTTTT. It codes for CASSRTLGTGELFF.

The V gene is TRBV11-2, the J gene TRBJ2-7; 9 nucleotides match TRBD1. The V gene's germline CDR1 is SGHAT and CDR2 FQNNGV. The ends lost 7 bases at V and 2 bases at J; junction bases unmatched: 12. This CDR3 is 16 amino acids long. The chain's CDR3 is CASTDPWGQGAYEQYF. The CDR3, as DNA: TGTGCCAGCACCGACCCCTGGGGACAGGGTGCCTACGAGCAGTACTTC.